The present T cell receptor beta chain was sequenced within a study of early stage breast cancer tumors. About the study: Roughly eight ER+/PR+/HER2- tumors were invasive ductal; a few were invasive lobular. Study outcomes and limitations: Blood repertoires resembled normal breast more than tumor. Compared with adjacent normal breast tissue, tumors showed 2 to 2.5-fold greater T cell density and higher clonality. Enriched TCRB sequences shared across patients were mostly commonly generated sequences.

Germline lookup yields CDR1 MNHNS and CDR2 SASEGT. The CDR3 has 15 residues. V lost 3 bases to trimming and J lost 1 base; unmatched junction nucleotides: 4. This table comes from immunoSEQ multiplex PCR, and its TCRdb copy is limited to in-frame clones, with some not included. The sample records around 9,800 clones, more than 70% being singletons. About this clone itself: Its cognate antigen is unknown.

The sequenced sample consisted of breast tumor tissue. This chain joins TRBV6-1 and TRBJ2-7; 9 bases align to TRBD1. The receptor was derived from a person aged 70 to 79 with breast cancer. The CDR3 protein is CASSEPGTGSYEQYF. CDR3 in DNA: TGTGCCAGCAGTGAGCCCGGGACAGGGTCCTACGAGCAGTACTTC.